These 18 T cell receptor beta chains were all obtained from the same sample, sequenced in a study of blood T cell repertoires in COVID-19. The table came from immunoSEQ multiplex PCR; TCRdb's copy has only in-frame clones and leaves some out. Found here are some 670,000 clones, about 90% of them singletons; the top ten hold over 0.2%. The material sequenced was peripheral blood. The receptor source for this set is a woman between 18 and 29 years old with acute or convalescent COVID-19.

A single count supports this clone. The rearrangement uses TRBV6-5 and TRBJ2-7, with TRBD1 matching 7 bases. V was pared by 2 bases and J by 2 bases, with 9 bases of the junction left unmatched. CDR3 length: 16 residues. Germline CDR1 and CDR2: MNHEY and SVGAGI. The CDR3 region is CASSYDRALLTYEQYF. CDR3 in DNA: TGTGCCAGCAGTTACGACAGGGCCCTTTTGACCTACGAGCAGTACTTC.

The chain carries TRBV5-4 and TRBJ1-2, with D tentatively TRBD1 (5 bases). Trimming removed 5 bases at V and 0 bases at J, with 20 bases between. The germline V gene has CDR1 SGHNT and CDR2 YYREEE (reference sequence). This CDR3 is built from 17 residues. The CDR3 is CASRNRARDLANYGYTF. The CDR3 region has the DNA TGTGCCAGCAGGAACCGGGCCAGGGATTTGGCTAACTATGGCTACACCTTC.

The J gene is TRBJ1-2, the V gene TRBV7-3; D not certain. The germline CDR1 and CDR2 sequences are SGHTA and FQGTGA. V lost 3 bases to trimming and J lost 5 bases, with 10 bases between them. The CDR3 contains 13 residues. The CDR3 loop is CASSLGSDYGYTF. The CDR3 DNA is TGTGCCAGCAGCTTGGGGAGCGATTATGGCTACACCTTC.

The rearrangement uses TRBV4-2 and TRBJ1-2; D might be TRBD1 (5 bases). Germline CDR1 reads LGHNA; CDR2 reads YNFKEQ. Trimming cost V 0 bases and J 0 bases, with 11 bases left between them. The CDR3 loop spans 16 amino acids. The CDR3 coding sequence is TGTGCCAGCAGCCAAGATGGACACCCAGCTAACTATGGCTACACCTTC. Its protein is CASSQDGHPANYGYTF.

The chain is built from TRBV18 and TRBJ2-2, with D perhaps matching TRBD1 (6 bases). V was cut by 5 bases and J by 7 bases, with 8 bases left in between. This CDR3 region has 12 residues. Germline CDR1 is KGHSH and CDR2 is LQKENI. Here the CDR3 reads CASSGGVGELFF. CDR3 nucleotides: TGTGCCAGCTCAGGGGGCGTCGGGGAGCTGTTTTTT.

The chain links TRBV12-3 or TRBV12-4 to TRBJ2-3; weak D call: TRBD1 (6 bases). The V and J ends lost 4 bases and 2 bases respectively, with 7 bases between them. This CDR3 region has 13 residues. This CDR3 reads CASSWTATDTQYF. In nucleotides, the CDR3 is TGTGCCAGCAGTTGGACAGCCACAGATACGCAGTATTTT.

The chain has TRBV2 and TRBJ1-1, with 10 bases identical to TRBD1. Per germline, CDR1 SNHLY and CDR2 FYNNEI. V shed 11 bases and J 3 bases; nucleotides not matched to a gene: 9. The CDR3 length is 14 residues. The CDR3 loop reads CADRTGGQYTEAFF. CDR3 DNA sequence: TGTGCCGACCGGACAGGGGGGCAATACACTGAAGCTTTCTTT.

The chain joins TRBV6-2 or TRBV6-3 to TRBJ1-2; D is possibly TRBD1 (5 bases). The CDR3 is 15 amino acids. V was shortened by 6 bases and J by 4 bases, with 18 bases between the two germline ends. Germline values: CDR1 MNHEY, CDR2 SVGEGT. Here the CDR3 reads CASSPPGGPGYGYTF. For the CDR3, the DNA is TGTGCCAGCAGCCCCCCCGGGGGACCCGGCTATGGCTACACCTTC.

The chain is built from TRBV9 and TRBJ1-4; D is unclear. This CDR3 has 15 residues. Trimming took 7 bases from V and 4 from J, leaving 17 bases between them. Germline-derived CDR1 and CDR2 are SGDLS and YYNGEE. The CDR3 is CASSTSPAGNEKLFF. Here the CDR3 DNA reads TGTGCCAGCTCAACATCCCCGGCGGGTAATGAAAAACTGTTTTTT.

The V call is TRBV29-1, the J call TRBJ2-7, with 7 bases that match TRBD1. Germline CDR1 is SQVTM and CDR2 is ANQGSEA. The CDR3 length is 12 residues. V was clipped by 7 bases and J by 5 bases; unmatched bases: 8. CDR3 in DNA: TGCAGCGCCATACAGGGGACCCACGAGCAGTACTTC. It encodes CSAIQGTHEQYF.

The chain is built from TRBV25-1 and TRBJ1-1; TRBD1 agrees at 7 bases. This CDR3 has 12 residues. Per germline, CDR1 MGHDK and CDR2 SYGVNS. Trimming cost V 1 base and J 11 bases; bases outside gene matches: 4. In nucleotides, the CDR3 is TGTGCCAGCAGTGAATTTAAGGGACAGGCTTTCTTT. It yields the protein CASSEFKGQAFF.

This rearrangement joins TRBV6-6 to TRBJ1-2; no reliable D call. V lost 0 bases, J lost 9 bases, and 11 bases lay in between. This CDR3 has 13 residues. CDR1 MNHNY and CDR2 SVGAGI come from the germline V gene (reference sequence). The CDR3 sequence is CASSYSREASYTF. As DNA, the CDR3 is TGTGCCAGCAGTTACTCGAGGGAGGCCAGCTACACCTTC.

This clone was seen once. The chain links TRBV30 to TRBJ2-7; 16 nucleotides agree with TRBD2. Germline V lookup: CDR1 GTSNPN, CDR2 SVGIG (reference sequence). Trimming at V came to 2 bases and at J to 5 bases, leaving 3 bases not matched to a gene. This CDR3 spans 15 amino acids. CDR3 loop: CAWSPGTSGGDEQYF. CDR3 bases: TGTGCCTGGAGTCCAGGGACTAGCGGGGGGGACGAGCAGTACTTC. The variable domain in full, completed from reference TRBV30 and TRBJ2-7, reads SQTIHQWPATLVQPVGSPLSLECTVEGTSNPNLYWYRQAAGRGLQLLFYSVGIGQISSEVPQNLSASRPQDRQFILSSKKLLLSDSGFYLCAWSPGTSGGDEQYFGPGTRLTVT.

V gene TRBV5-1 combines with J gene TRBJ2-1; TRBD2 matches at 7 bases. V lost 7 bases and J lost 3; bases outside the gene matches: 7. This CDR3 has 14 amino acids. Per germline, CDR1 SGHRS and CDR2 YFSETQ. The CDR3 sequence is CASGAGTNYNEQFF. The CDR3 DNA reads TGCGCCAGCGGAGCCGGGACTAACTACAATGAGCAGTTCTTC.

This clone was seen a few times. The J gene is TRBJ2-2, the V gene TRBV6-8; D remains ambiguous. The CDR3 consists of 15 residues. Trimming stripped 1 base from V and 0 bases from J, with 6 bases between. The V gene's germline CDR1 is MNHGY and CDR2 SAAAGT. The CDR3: CASSYLRPNTGELFF. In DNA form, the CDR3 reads TGTGCCAGCAGTTACTTGCGGCCGAACACCGGGGAGCTGTTTTTT.

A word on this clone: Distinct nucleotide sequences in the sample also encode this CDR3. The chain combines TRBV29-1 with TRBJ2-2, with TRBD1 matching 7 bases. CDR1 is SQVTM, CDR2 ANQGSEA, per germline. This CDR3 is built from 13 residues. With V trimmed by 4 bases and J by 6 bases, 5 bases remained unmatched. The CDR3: CSVGQGGSGELFF. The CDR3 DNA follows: TGCAGCGTTGGACAGGGTGGATCCGGGGAGCTGTTTTTT.

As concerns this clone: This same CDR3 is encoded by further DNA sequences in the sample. DNA of the CDR3: TGTGCCAGCAGTTACTCGAGTGGTGAAGCTTTCTTT. Amino acids: CASSYSSGEAFF. V gene TRBV6-5 combines with J gene TRBJ1-1, with D hard to call. The CDR3 is made up of 12 amino acids. V was shortened by 0 bases and J by 7 bases, with 6 bases between the two germline ends. Germline V gene sequence: CDR1 MNHEY, CDR2 SVGAGI.

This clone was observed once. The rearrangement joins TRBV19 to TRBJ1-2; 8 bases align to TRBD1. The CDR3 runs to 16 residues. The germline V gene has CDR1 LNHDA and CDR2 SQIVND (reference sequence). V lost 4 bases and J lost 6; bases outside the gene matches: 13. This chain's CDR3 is CASSTPDREKDNGYTF. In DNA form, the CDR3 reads TGTGCCAGTAGTACTCCGGACAGGGAAAAGGATAATGGCTACACCTTC.